The next 24 T cell receptor beta chains were all read from a single sample in a study of T cell responses to AZD1222 COVID-19 vaccine. Only in-frame clones appear in the TCRdb table, and some are missing; sequencing was by immunoSEQ multiplex PCR. The sample holds 80,000 to 90,000 clones, roughly nine tenths seen once. The sample was peripheral blood, taken 28 days after the second AZD1222 dose. The source is an adult who received the AZD1222 COVID-19 vaccine.

This clone was counted between two and nine times. The rearrangement uses TRBV19 and TRBJ2-7, with TRBD1 matching over 7 bases. The CDR3 is 16 residues long. CDR1 is LNHDA and CDR2 is SQIVND in the germline V gene (reference sequence). V lost 6 bases to trimming and J lost 2 bases; unmatched junction nucleotides: 13. The CDR3 region has the DNA TGTGCCAGTAGAAAGGGAGTAGGGGACAGAACCTACGAGCAGTACTTC. Encoded protein: CASRKGVGDRTYEQYF.

This sequence joins TRBV18 and TRBJ2-7; weak D call: TRBD2 (6 bases). Per germline, CDR1 KGHSH and CDR2 LQKENI. Trimming cost V 2 bases and J 4 bases, with 12 bases left between them. The CDR3 length is 14 residues. This CDR3 is CASSPNRGKYEQYF. CDR3 nucleotides: TGTGCCAGCTCACCAAACCGGGGGAAGTACGAGCAGTACTTC.

The chain employs TRBV10-2 and TRBJ1-1; the D is unclear. Germline-derived CDR1 and CDR2 are WSHSY and SAAADI. This CDR3 is built from 12 residues. Between the trimmed V and J ends, which lost 7 bases and 1 base, there was a span of 7 bases. CDR3 residues: CASKVGNTEAFF. The CDR3 DNA reads as TGCGCCAGCAAGGTGGGGAACACTGAAGCTTTCTTT.

This chain joins TRBV7-9 and TRBJ2-3; 9 bases agree with TRBD2. CDR1 is SEHNR, CDR2 FQNEAQ, per germline (reference sequence). V gave up 5 bases and J gave up 3 bases; unmatched junction bases: 12. The CDR3 totals 17 residues. CDR3 DNA sequence: TGTGCCAGCAGCCCGCAGGGTTTTAGCGGGGGAACAGATACGCAGTATTTT. This encodes CASSPQGFSGGTDTQYF. The full variable domain, rest sourced from reference TRBV7-9 and TRBJ2-3, is DTGVSQNPRHKITKRGQNVTFRCDPISEHNRLYWYRQTLGQGPEFLTYFQNEAQLEKSRLLSDRFSAERPKGSFSTLEIQRTEQGDSAMYLCASSPQGFSGGTDTQYFGPGTRLTVL.

CDR3 residues: CAHSRGENQPQHF. The CDR3 coding sequence is TGTGCCCATTCGAGAGGGGAGAATCAGCCCCAGCATTTT. The genes are TRBV10-3 and TRBJ1-5; D is possibly TRBD1 (5 bases). CDR1 and CDR2 (germline): ENHRY, SYGVKD. The ends were cut back, 11 bases at V and 4 bases at J, with 15 bases in the middle. The CDR3 loop spans 13 amino acids.

In its sample, this clone is large (0.1 to 1%). The chain carries TRBV7-9 and TRBJ2-7, with 11 bases that match TRBD1. Germline CDR1 reads SEHNR; CDR2 reads FQNEAQ (reference sequence). J lost 3 bases, V lost 8 bases, and 0 bases had no gene match. The CDR3 has 12 residues. CDR3 DNA: TGTGCCAGCGGGACAGGGGGCTACGAGCAGTACTTC. Its protein is CASGTGGYEQYF.

The J gene is TRBJ2-5, the V gene TRBV12-3 or TRBV12-4; the D is unclear. Trimming shortened V by 5 bases and J by 4 bases, and 8 bases separated the two germline ends. CDR3 size: 12 residues. As DNA, the CDR3 is TGTGCCAGCAGTCCGTTCGGAGAGACCCAGTACTTC. Its translation is CASSPFGETQYF.

This clone has only a few counts. V and J are TRBV19 and TRBJ1-5; the D gene is possibly TRBD1 (5 bases). Germline V gene sequence: CDR1 LNHDA, CDR2 SQIVND (reference sequence). The CDR3 consists of 14 residues. V was trimmed by 3 bases and J by 9 bases, leaving 15 bases between them. The CDR3 region has the DNA TGTGCCAGTAGTATCTCGGGGGGGAGCTGGCCCCAGCATTTT. Its translation is CASSISGGSWPQHF.

The chain combines TRBV10-3 with TRBJ1-1; D is uncertain. Trimming pared 6 bases from V and 0 bases from J, leaving 8 bases between. This CDR3 has 13 amino acids. The germline CDR1 and CDR2 sequences are ENHRY and SYGVKD. The chain's CDR3 is CAIRRGMNTEAFF. As DNA, the CDR3 is TGTGCCATCAGACGGGGAATGAACACTGAAGCTTTCTTT.

This rearrangement joins TRBV18 to TRBJ1-2; TRBD1 might be the D (5 bases). Trimming took 2 bases from V and 2 from J, leaving 12 bases between them. This CDR3 comprises 15 residues. Germline CDR1 reads KGHSH; CDR2 reads LQKENI. As DNA, the CDR3 is TGTGCCAGCTCACCAGAGGGCGACAGAAACTATGGCTACACCTTC. It is translated as CASSPEGDRNYGYTF. The full variable domain, in which reference TRBV18 and TRBJ1-2 provide the parts outside the CDR3, is NAGVMQNPRHLVRRRGQEARLRCSPMKGHSHVYWYRQLPEEGLKFMVYLQKENIIDESGMPKERFSAEFPKEGPSILRIQQVVRGDSAAYFCASSPEGDRNYGYTFGSGTRLTVV.

V usage is TRBV11-3 and J usage is TRBJ1-3; D is undetermined. The V end was cut by 7 bases, the J end by 4 bases, with 23 bases between. This CDR3 is built from 17 residues. Germline V lookup: CDR1 SGHNT, CDR2 YENEEA. The CDR3 DNA follows: TGTGCCAGCACCACACTTTCCGAGGGAGAAGACGGAAACACCATATATTTT. Translating it yields CASTTLSEGEDGNTIYF.

The J gene is TRBJ2-1, the V gene TRBV7-9, with D possibly being TRBD1 (6 bases). The CDR3 is 14 residues long. Germline CDR1 and CDR2: SEHNR and FQNEAQ (reference sequence). V lost 4 bases, J lost 9 bases, and 16 bases lay in between. CDR3 bases: TGTGCCAGCAGCTCCATTAACAGGGCCGGTGAGCAGTTCTTC. This translates into CASSSINRAGEQFF.

The J gene is TRBJ1-2, the V gene TRBV11-2, with D possibly being TRBD1 (5 bases). Germline-derived CDR1 and CDR2 are SGHAT and FQNNGV. V was shortened by 1 base and J by 8 bases, with 23 bases between the two germline ends. The CDR3 is 17 amino acids. The DNA for the CDR3 is TGTGCCAGCAGCTTAGCGGGGGAGCTCAGCACTCAGAGGGGCTACACCTTC. Translating it yields CASSLAGELSTQRGYTF.

This clone occurred once. The chain recombines TRBV27 with TRBJ1-2, with 8 bases aligning to TRBD1. Germline V lookup: CDR1 MNHEY, CDR2 SMNVEV (reference sequence). Trimming at V came to 2 bases and at J to 8 bases, leaving 13 bases not matched to a gene. The CDR3 is 16 residues long. CDR3 bases: TGTGCCAGCAGTTTACAAACAGGGGGACTGGGTGGAGGCTACACCTTC. Residues: CASSLQTGGLGGGYTF.

The chain is built from TRBV7-9 and TRBJ2-3; TRBD2 agrees at 12 bases. Germline trimming cut 8 bases from V and 6 bases from J; bases unmatched to any gene: 9. The CDR3 has 15 amino acids. CDR1 SEHNR and CDR2 FQNEAQ come from the germline V gene (reference sequence). The CDR3 region has the DNA TGTGCCAGCGGTACCGGACTAGCGGGGCGGGATACGCAGTATTTT. Translating it yields CASGTGLAGRDTQYF.

The chain uses TRBV5-5 and TRBJ2-2; tentatively, D is TRBD1 or TRBD2 (5 bases each). CDR3 length: 15 amino acids. V was pared by 0 bases and J by 0 bases, with 6 bases between. Looked up from germline, CDR1 is SGHKS and CDR2 is YYEKEE (reference sequence). The CDR3 loop reads CASSLGGTNTGELFF. DNA of the CDR3: TGTGCCAGCAGCTTGGGGGGGACGAACACCGGGGAGCTGTTTTTT.

The rearrangement joins TRBV5-1 to TRBJ1-1; TRBD1 might be the D (5 bases). Germline loops: CDR1 SGHRS, CDR2 YFSETQ. The V end was cut by 5 bases, the J end by 0 bases, with 14 bases between. The CDR3 contains 15 residues. In DNA, the CDR3 is TGCGCCAGCAGAAGTACAGGAGGGCTGAACACTGAAGCTTTCTTT. Amino acid sequence: CASRSTGGLNTEAFF.

The chain recombines TRBV21-1 with TRBJ2-2. TRBV21-1 is a known pseudogene. The CDR3 runs 11 residues. In DNA, the CDR3 is TGTGCCAGCAGTGTGATCGGGGAGCTGTTTTTT. Amino acid sequence: CASSVIGELFF.

The rearrangement links TRBV2 to TRBJ1-3, with D possibly being TRBD1 (5 bases). V gave up 8 bases and J gave up 0 bases, with 17 bases separating them. The CDR3 extends over 16 amino acids. Germline values: CDR1 SNHLY, CDR2 FYNNEI. DNA for the CDR3: TGTGCCAGCCAAGATCCGGGACGGATCTCTGGAAACACCATATATTTT. It specifies CASQDPGRISGNTIYF.

This chain joins TRBV7-8 and TRBJ1-3; D gene ambiguous. The germline V gene has CDR1 SGHVS and CDR2 FQNEAQ. This CDR3 comprises 12 residues. V gave up 1 base and J gave up 4 bases, with 2 bases separating them. DNA of the CDR3: TGTGCCAGCAGCTTAGAAGGAAACACCATATATTTT. Its protein is CASSLEGNTIYF.

This clone was observed a few times. CDR3: CASRGRTGGSEAFF. Written as DNA, the CDR3 is TGTGCCAGCAGGGGTCGGACAGGGGGCTCTGAAGCTTTCTTT. The chain carries TRBV6-5 and TRBJ1-1; 11 bases line up with TRBD1. Germline V gene sequence: CDR1 MNHEY, CDR2 SVGAGI. The CDR3 consists of 14 residues. V lost 6 bases, J lost 6 bases, and 6 bases stayed unmatched.

The chain is built from TRBV9 and TRBJ1-1; TRBD1 might be the D (5 bases). The V end was cut by 0 bases, the J end by 1 base, with 10 bases between. The CDR3 contains 15 residues. In germline, CDR1 is SGDLS, CDR2 YYNGEE. CDR3 sequence reads: CASSVDWGPNTEAFF. The CDR3 DNA follows: TGTGCCAGCAGCGTAGACTGGGGCCCGAACACTGAAGCTTTCTTT.

The chain joins TRBV24-1 to TRBJ1-2; TRBD1 agrees at 7 bases. J gave up 3 bases and V 5 bases, and 8 bases lay outside the gene matches. This CDR3 is built from 15 residues. Germline V gene lookup returns CDR1 KGHDR and CDR2 SFDVKD. The CDR3 reads CATSALEGADYGYTF. As DNA, the CDR3 is TGTGCCACCAGTGCCCTGGAGGGGGCGGACTATGGCTACACCTTC.

The chain uses TRBV4-2 and TRBJ2-2; D not resolved. CDR1 and CDR2 from the germline V gene are LGHNA and YNFKEQ. The V end lost 1 base, the J end lost 5 bases, and 14 bases lay between the germline ends. The CDR3 loop spans 16 amino acids. DNA of the CDR3: TGTGCCAGCAGCCAAGTCGCCAGCCTGAGGACCGGGGAGCTGTTTTTT. This codes for CASSQVASLRTGELFF.